These 10 T cell receptor beta chains came from one sample sequenced in a study of T cell repertoires in cytomegalovirus infection. TCRdb re-derived calls from the reads in MiXCR, one entry per CDR3 protein. This sample has 110,000 or so distinct CDR3 sequences, with around 30% found just once. Antigen specificity for these receptors is unknown. The sample in question was CD8+ T cells from cultured PBMCs, obtained from culture after CMV antigen stimulation. All receptors derive from a human donor in good health (CMV status not recorded). Some clones in this sample may be carry-over from other donors' samples.

This clonotype has a count of ten or more. The chain uses TRBV7-9 and TRBJ2-7; 9 bases are a match to TRBD1. The CDR3 spans 16 residues. After removal of 4 bases from V and 1 base from J, the junction contained 8 bases not matched to a gene. CDR1 and CDR2 from the germline V gene are SEHNR and FQNEAQ (reference sequence). CDR3 sequence reads: CASSSRQGEVSYEQYF. As DNA, the CDR3 is TGTGCCAGCAGCTCACGACAGGGGGAAGTATCCTACGAGCAGTACTTC. The entire variable domain, with the rest obtained from reference TRBV7-9 and TRBJ2-7, is as follows: DTGVSQNPRHKITKRGQNVTFRCDPISEHNRLYWYRQTLGQGPEFLTYFQNEAQLEKSRLLSDRFSAERPKGSFSTLEIQRTEQGDSAMYLCASSSRQGEVSYEQYFGPGTRLTVT.

Of note for this clonotype: At one end the junction does not follow the germline gene, possibly because of a read error. The V call is TRBV6-8, the J call TRBJ2-7; the match to TRBD2 covers 14 bases. Germline loops: CDR1 MNHGY, CDR2 SAAAGT. CDR3 length equals 18 residues. Written as DNA, the CDR3 is TGTGCCAGCAGTCACTCGAGACTAGCGGGGGGGCCGGGCTACGAGCAGTACTTC. This sequence encodes CASSHSRLAGGPGYEQYF.

The chain is built from TRBV27 and TRBJ2-2, with a weak D call TRBD1 (6 bases). Germline V gene sequence: CDR1 MNHEY, CDR2 SMNVEV (reference sequence). V was shortened by 7 bases and J by 1 base, with 16 bases between the two germline ends. The CDR3 contains 16 residues. The DNA of the CDR3 is TGTGCCAGCAAATTAAGGCGAGGGGGGAACACCGGGGAGCTGTTTTTT. Its translation: CASKLRRGGNTGELFF.

The chain joins TRBV7-2 to TRBJ2-1; 9 bases are shared with TRBD1. This CDR3 contains 17 residues. Germline-derived CDR1 and CDR2 are SGHTA and FQGNSA. The J segment lost 5 bases and the V segment lost 1 base, leaving 9 bases of the junction unmatched. The CDR3 sequence: CASSLDNRGLIDNEQFF. CDR3 bases: TGTGCCAGCAGCTTAGACAACAGGGGGCTAATCGACAATGAGCAGTTCTTC.

The chain joins TRBV7-6 to TRBJ1-2; D unclear. Germline lookup yields CDR1 SGHVS and CDR2 FNYEAQ. The CDR3 sequence is 14 residues long. Between the trimmed V and J ends, which lost 3 bases and 1 base, there was a span of 9 bases. CDR3 protein: CASSFGGINYGYTF. CDR3 coding DNA: TGTGCCAGCAGCTTCGGAGGAATTAACTATGGCTACACCTTC.

The rearrangement joins TRBV7-8 to TRBJ1-1; 7 bases agree with TRBD1. V dropped 5 bases and J dropped 3; count of bases not matched to a gene: 3. This CDR3 has 13 residues. From germline, CDR1 is SGHVS and CDR2 FQNEAQ. The chain's CDR3 is CASSPRGDTEAFF. The CDR3 nucleotides read TGTGCCAGCAGCCCCAGGGGGGACACTGAAGCTTTCTTT.

V is TRBV20-1 and J is TRBJ2-7; either TRBD1 or TRBD2 may fit D (6 bases each). The CDR3 covers 15 residues. Deletions cut 3 bases from V and 0 bases from J, with 15 bases between. The V gene's germline CDR1 is DFQATT and CDR2 SNEGSKA (reference sequence). The CDR3 reads CSASPRGAPSYEQYF. In nucleotides, the CDR3 is TGCAGTGCTAGCCCTAGGGGGGCCCCCTCCTACGAGCAGTACTTC.

The V and J genes are TRBV7-2 and TRBJ1-1; the D is unclear. V dropped 5 bases and J dropped 6 bases, with 13 bases sitting between them. The CDR3 is 13 residues long. Germline CDR1 reads SGHTA; CDR2 reads FQGNSA. The CDR3 loop is CASSPPLAAEAFF. The CDR3 DNA follows: TGTGCCAGCAGCCCCCCCTTGGCTGCTGAAGCTTTCTTT.

This clonotype appeared a few times. The gene calls are TRBV6-4 and TRBJ2-3; 7 nucleotides align to TRBD1. The germline gives CDR1 MRHNA, CDR2 SNTAGT. The CDR3 extends over 15 amino acids. V lost 5 bases, J lost 3 bases, and 8 bases stayed unmatched. The CDR3 DNA sequence: TGTGCCAGCAGTTTCCAAGGGGGCTCGACAGATACGCAGTATTTT. It is translated as CASSFQGGSTDTQYF.

The table lists this clonotype with many counts. The chain is built from TRBV4-1 and TRBJ1-6; no firm D call. The germline CDR1 and CDR2 sequences are MGHRA and YSYEKL. With 1 base removed from V and 10 bases from J, the gap between germline ends came to 20 bases. CDR3 length: 17 amino acids. The CDR3 DNA sequence: TGCGCCAGCAGCCAAGTCGATATGGGGTTTGTTAAATCACCCCTCCACTTT. Amino acid sequence: CASSQVDMGFVKSPLHF.